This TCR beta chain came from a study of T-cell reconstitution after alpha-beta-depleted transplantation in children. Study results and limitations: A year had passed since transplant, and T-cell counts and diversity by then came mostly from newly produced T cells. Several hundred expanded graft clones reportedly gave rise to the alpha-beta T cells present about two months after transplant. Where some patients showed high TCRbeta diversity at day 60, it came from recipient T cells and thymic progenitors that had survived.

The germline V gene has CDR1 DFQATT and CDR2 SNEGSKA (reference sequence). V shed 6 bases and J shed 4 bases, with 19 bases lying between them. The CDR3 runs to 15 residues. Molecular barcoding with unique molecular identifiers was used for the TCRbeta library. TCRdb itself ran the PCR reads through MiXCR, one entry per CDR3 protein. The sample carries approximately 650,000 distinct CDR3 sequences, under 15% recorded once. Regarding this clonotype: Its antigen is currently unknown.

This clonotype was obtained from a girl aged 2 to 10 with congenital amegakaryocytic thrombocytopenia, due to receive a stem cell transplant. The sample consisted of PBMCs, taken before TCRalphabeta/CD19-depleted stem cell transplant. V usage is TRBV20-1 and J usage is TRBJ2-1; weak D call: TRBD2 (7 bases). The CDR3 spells CSAARGGGIYNEQFF. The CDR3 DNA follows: TGCAGTGCCGCGAGGGGGGGAGGTATTTACAATGAGCAGTTCTTC.